What follows describes a single TCR beta chain. Donors of Cohort 3 who recovered were those that had two negative PCRs, clearance, or symptom resolution. The data stem from a study of blood T cell repertoires in COVID-19. Across the study: Samples representing acute and convalescent COVID-19 were sourced from the United States, Italy and Spain.

Looked up from germline, CDR1 is SGHVS and CDR2 is FQNEAQ. The CDR3 consists of 17 residues. V gave up 5 bases and J gave up 2 bases; unmatched junction bases: 7. In the authors' workflow: How many nucleated cells were present was estimated from reference gene primer amplification. The table came from immunoSEQ multiplex PCR; TCRdb's copy has only in-frame clones and leaves some out. That table is the source of V, J and clone size, and D and trimming were worked out from the DNA. The table has about 160,000 clones, less than 90% seen once; the top ten hold roughly 8%. Sequencing was performed on PBMCs or T cells enriched from blood (not recorded which). The receptor comes from a woman between 50 and 59 years old who had recovered from COVID-19. The V and J genes are TRBV7-8 and TRBJ2-2; 11 bases line up with TRBD1. The CDR3 is CASSPRTGGTNTGELFF. CDR3 DNA: TGTGCCAGCAGCCCCCGGACAGGGGGCACAAACACCGGGGAGCTGTTTTTT.